The clone carrying this T cell receptor beta chain was recorded only once. The antigen is undetermined. CDR1 and CDR2 (germline): SGHTA, FQGNSA. There are 12 residues in the CDR3. The ends lost 5 bases at V and 6 bases at J; junction bases unmatched: 4. The data were obtained in a study of shared clonotypes between healthy human individuals. General study results and limits: Generation probabilities of non-shared clonotypes were lower (relative to those shared by all four donors).

Method: immunoSEQ multiplex PCR; TCRdb's copy keeps in-frame clones and lacks some. The data hold approximately 980,000 clones, with 60% to 85% observed a single time. The sample comprised memory CD4+ T cells sorted from blood. Subset of the sample: CD45RA-negative fraction. V and J are TRBV7-2 and TRBJ2-7; 7 bases align to TRBD1. This TCR was recovered from a man between 18 and 35 years old in good health. The CDR3 nucleotides are TGTGCCAGCAGCGTGACAGGGTCCGAGCAGTACTTC. The encoded protein is CASSVTGSEQYF.